This passage covers 29 T cell receptor beta chains from one sample sequenced in a study of blood T cell repertoires in COVID-19. Sequencing was performed with immunoSEQ multiplex PCR; in TCRdb, only in-frame clones are kept and a portion is missing. The sample shows 100,000 to 150,000 clones, approximately 85% of them seen only once. Sequencing was performed on peripheral blood. These receptors originate from a woman over 75 with acute or convalescent COVID-19.

The CDR3 bases are TGTGCCAGCAGCTCAGGGGGCTGGACCGGGGAGCTGTTTTTT. Translated: CASSSGGWTGELFF. The chain recombines TRBV11-3 with TRBJ2-2; TRBD1 matches 8 bases. Losses at the gene ends were 4 bases for V and 5 bases for J; bases not matched to a gene: 3. Germline loops: CDR1 SGHNT, CDR2 YENEEA. The CDR3 is 14 amino acids.

The chain links TRBV6-2 or TRBV6-3 to TRBJ1-1; TRBD1 is a possible D gene (6 bases). Trimming shortened V by 2 bases and J by 4 bases, and 14 bases separated the two germline ends. This CDR3 is 15 amino acids long. Germline assignment: CDR1 MNHEY and CDR2 SVGEGT. Here the CDR3 DNA reads TGTGCCAGCAGTTACGTGACGGGGGGCACCACTGAAGCTTTCTTT. This encodes CASSYVTGGTTEAFF.

V usage is TRBV29-1 and J usage is TRBJ1-1; TRBD1 agrees at 10 bases. The V segment lost 4 bases and the J segment 3 bases; nucleotides outside the gene matches: 8. In germline, CDR1 is SQVTM, CDR2 ANQGSEA. The CDR3 loop spans 15 amino acids. CDR3 bases: TGCAGCGTTGGACAGGGGGCCCTGGGAGACACTGAAGCTTTCTTT. Protein sequence: CSVGQGALGDTEAFF.

V gene TRBV28 combines with J gene TRBJ1-4; perhaps TRBD1 as D (6 bases). The germline V and J ends were trimmed by 2 bases and 8 bases, with 15 bases remaining between them. From germline, CDR1 is MDHEN and CDR2 SYDVKM. The CDR3 totals 15 residues. The CDR3 loop is CASSLSGGRREKLFF. The CDR3 DNA reads as TGTGCCAGCAGTTTAAGCGGGGGGCGGCGAGAAAAACTGTTTTTT.

This chain connects TRBV6-6 to TRBJ2-7; D might be TRBD2 (6 bases). Trimming cost V 0 bases and J 3 bases, with 12 bases left between them. The CDR3 extends over 15 amino acids. Germline lookup yields CDR1 MNHNY and CDR2 SVGAGI (reference sequence). The chain's CDR3 is CASSYSGGARYEQYF. The CDR3 nucleotides read TGTGCCAGCAGTTACTCGGGCGGGGCGCGCTACGAGCAGTACTTC.

The V call is TRBV5-4, the J call TRBJ2-7, with 9 bases matching TRBD1. Germline V CDR1 and CDR2: SGHNT, YYREEE (reference sequence). The CDR3 covers 15 residues. V trimming: 3 bases; J trimming: 0 bases; junction bases outside the gene matches: 4. The DNA for the CDR3 is TGTGCCAGCAGCTCTGGACAGGGGATCTCCTACGAGCAGTACTTC. This codes for CASSSGQGISYEQYF. Full variable domain (missing parts from reference TRBV5-4 and TRBJ2-7): ETGVTQSPTHLIKTRGQQVTLRCSSQSGHNTVSWYQQALGQGPQFIFQYYREEENGRGNFPPRFSGLQFPNYSSELNVNALELDDSALYLCASSSGQGISYEQYFGPGTRLTVT.

V is TRBV10-1 and J is TRBJ1-1; 9 nucleotides align to TRBD1. J was trimmed by 3 bases and V by 0 bases; bases with no gene match: 11. In germline, CDR1 is WNHNN, CDR2 SYGVQD (reference sequence). This CDR3 is 18 amino acids long. The CDR3 sequence: CASSESSDRGGVDTEAFF. CDR3 bases: TGCGCCAGCAGTGAGTCCTCGGACAGGGGCGGGGTGGACACTGAAGCTTTCTTT.

This chain uses TRBV3-1 (or the pseudogene TRBV3-2) with TRBJ1-2, with a tentative D call TRBD1 (5 bases). CDR1 is LGHDT and CDR2 is YNNKEL in the germline V gene (reference sequence). This CDR3 has 15 residues. Trimming stripped 2 bases from V and 2 bases from J, with 12 bases between. The DNA for the CDR3 is TGTGCCAGCAGCCAATACGGGGGAGAAAACTATGGCTACACCTTC. It is translated as CASSQYGGENYGYTF.

The rearrangement links TRBV11-2 to TRBJ2-7; D not resolved. The V end lost 3 bases, the J end lost 3 bases, and 6 bases lay between the germline ends. CDR3 length: 12 amino acids. CDR1 SGHAT and CDR2 FQNNGV come from the germline V gene. CDR3 sequence (DNA): TGTGCCAGCAGCTTTTCCCTCTACGAGCAGTACTTC. Encoded protein: CASSFSLYEQYF.

The V and J genes are TRBV15 and TRBJ2-2; 9 bases match TRBD2. Germline loops: CDR1 LNHNV, CDR2 YYDKDF (reference sequence). Trimming took 0 bases from V and 4 from J; bases not matched to a gene: 6. CDR3 size: 17 residues. CDR3 protein: CATSREGVAGVTGELFF. The CDR3 nucleotides are TGTGCCACCAGCAGAGAGGGGGTAGCGGGGGTCACCGGGGAGCTGTTTTTT.

The V and J genes are TRBV29-1 and TRBJ1-2; TRBD1 agrees at 9 bases. V lost 0 bases to trimming and J lost 7 bases; unmatched junction nucleotides: 15. The germline gives CDR1 SQVTM, CDR2 ANQGSEA. The CDR3 is 17 amino acids. The CDR3 is CSVEDLIDRGLYFGYTF. The CDR3 nucleotides are TGCAGCGTTGAAGATCTTATCGACAGGGGGTTATATTTTGGCTACACCTTC.

The rearrangement joins TRBV7-2 to TRBJ1-1; possibly TRBD1 for D (6 bases). Per the germline V gene, CDR1 is SGHTA and CDR2 is FQGNSA. Trimming shortened V by 3 bases and J by 4 bases, and 12 bases separated the two germline ends. The CDR3 extends over 14 amino acids. The CDR3 nucleotides read TGTGCCAGCAGCTTTGGGGCAGGGGTCACTGAAGCTTTCTTT. Residues: CASSFGAGVTEAFF.

This clone was recorded only once. The chain has TRBV9 and TRBJ1-4, with D maybe TRBD1 (5 bases). The V gene's germline CDR1 is SGDLS and CDR2 YYNGEE. The CDR3 loop spans 15 amino acids. With 0 bases removed from V and 4 bases from J, the gap between germline ends came to 10 bases. The CDR3 is CASSVGWGDNEKLFF. DNA for the CDR3: TGTGCCAGCAGCGTAGGATGGGGGGATAATGAAAAACTGTTTTTT.

The chain employs TRBV28 and TRBJ1-1, with D possibly TRBD1 on 5 matching bases. CDR1 and CDR2 (germline): MDHEN, SYDVKM. Deletions cut 4 bases from V and 0 bases from J, with 12 bases between. The CDR3 totals 15 residues. The chain's CDR3 is CASSSPGILNTEAFF. CDR3 DNA sequence: TGTGCCAGCAGTTCTCCAGGGATTTTGAACACTGAAGCTTTCTTT.

V and J are TRBV4-1 and TRBJ1-4; 7 bases map to TRBD1. In germline, CDR1 is MGHRA, CDR2 YSYEKL. CDR3 length: 15 residues. V shed 6 bases and J 6 bases; nucleotides not matched to a gene: 10. This CDR3 is CASSRRQGEDEKLFF. CDR3 DNA: TGCGCCAGCAGTCGCCGACAGGGTGAGGATGAAAAACTGTTTTTT.

The CDR3 region is CASSSGGYTGELFF. The DNA for the CDR3 is TGTGCCAGCAGTAGCGGGGGGTACACCGGGGAGCTGTTTTTT. The chain employs TRBV28 and TRBJ2-2, with 9 bases matching TRBD2. The CDR3 spans 14 residues. J gave up 3 bases and V 5 bases, and 1 base lay outside the gene matches. Germline V gene data show CDR1 as MDHEN and CDR2 as SYDVKM.

The chain couples TRBV19 to TRBJ2-7, with TRBD1 matching over 12 bases. V lost 3 bases and J lost 4; bases outside the gene matches: 4. The CDR3 has 15 residues. Germline V gives CDR1 LNHDA, CDR2 SQIVND (reference sequence). The DNA of the CDR3 is TGTGCCAGTAGTATGGGGACAGGGGGCACATACGAGCAGTACTTC. This encodes CASSMGTGGTYEQYF.

This clone was observed a handful of times. V and J are TRBV5-1 and TRBJ1-1, with a tentative D call TRBD1 (5 bases). Germline CDR1 reads SGHRS; CDR2 reads YFSETQ. V lost 0 bases, J lost 6 bases, and 15 bases lay in between. The CDR3 length is 15 residues. CDR3 sequence (DNA): TGCGCCAGCAGCTTGGCCCAGGGCTTGGGTCCTGAAGCTTTCTTT. Its translation is CASSLAQGLGPEAFF.

This clone was observed once. The V call is TRBV7-2, the J call TRBJ1-3; D may be TRBD1 (6 bases). Trimming removed 5 bases from V and 4 bases from J, with 12 bases in between. Germline assignment: CDR1 SGHTA and CDR2 FQGNSA. CDR3 length: 14 residues. The CDR3 loop reads CASSQGRVGNTIYF. The CDR3 region has the DNA TGTGCCAGCAGCCAGGGGAGGGTGGGAAACACCATATATTTT. Drawing the rest from reference TRBV7-2 and TRBJ1-3, the complete variable domain is GAGVSQSPSNKVTEKGKDVELRCDPISGHTALYWYRQSLGQGLEFLIYFQGNSAPDKSGLPSDRFSAERTGGSVSTLTIQRTQQEDSAVYLCASSQGRVGNTIYFGEGSWLTVV.

This chain connects TRBV7-9 to TRBJ2-2, with TRBD2 identical over 11 bases. Germline CDR1 is SEHNR and CDR2 is FQNEAQ (reference sequence). This CDR3 region has 16 residues. The ends lost 6 bases at V and 4 bases at J; junction bases unmatched: 7. CDR3 region: CASRSTGTSGTGELFF. The DNA of the CDR3 is TGTGCCAGCAGAAGTACCGGGACTAGCGGCACCGGGGAGCTGTTTTTT. The full variable domain, with the rest looked up from reference TRBV7-9 and TRBJ2-2, is DTGVSQNPRHKITKRGQNVTFRCDPISEHNRLYWYRQTLGQGPEFLTYFQNEAQLEKSRLLSDRFSAERPKGSFSTLEIQRTEQGDSAMYLCASRSTGTSGTGELFFGEGSRLTVL.

V usage is TRBV4-1 and J usage is TRBJ1-5; perhaps TRBD1 as D (6 bases). This CDR3 spans 18 amino acids. The germline CDR1 and CDR2 sequences are MGHRA and YSYEKL. V shed 0 bases and J shed 6 bases, with 21 bases lying between them. CDR3 DNA: TGCGCCAGCAGCCAAGATTGGGGCAGGGGAATTACTAGTCAGCCCCAGCATTTT. It specifies CASSQDWGRGITSQPQHF.

The chain uses TRBV28 and TRBJ1-1; 7 nucleotides line up with TRBD1. Trimming cost V 3 bases and J 8 bases; bases outside gene matches: 6. The CDR3 runs to 13 residues. Germline loops: CDR1 MDHEN, CDR2 SYDVKM. The CDR3: CASSFRQGAEAFF. CDR3 sequence (DNA): TGTGCCAGCAGTTTTAGACAGGGCGCGGAAGCTTTCTTT.

This clone occurred a few times. The chain combines TRBV7-6 with TRBJ1-2; 9 bases are shared with TRBD1. Losses at the gene ends were 6 bases for V and 2 bases for J; bases not matched to a gene: 7. Germline CDR1 and CDR2: SGHVS and FNYEAQ. The CDR3 has 15 residues. The CDR3: CASSSRTGANYGYTF. The CDR3 bases are TGTGCCAGCAGTTCAAGGACAGGGGCCAACTATGGCTACACCTTC.

The chain combines TRBV9 with TRBJ1-2; possible D gene TRBD1, 6 bases. V lost 4 bases to trimming and J lost 0 bases, with 19 bases between them. The CDR3 runs 17 residues. Germline CDR1 reads SGDLS; CDR2 reads YYNGEE. CDR3 region: CASSSPEGVGTNYGYTF. DNA for the CDR3: TGTGCCAGCAGCTCCCCCGAGGGGGTCGGAACTAACTATGGCTACACCTTC.

The J gene is TRBJ1-3, the V gene TRBV5-1; 8 bases map to TRBD1. The CDR3 has 16 amino acids. The germline V gene encodes CDR1 SGHRS and CDR2 YFSETQ. V trimming: 3 bases; J trimming: 0 bases; junction bases outside the gene matches: 5. This CDR3 is CASSSGQGVSGNTIYF. The CDR3 coding sequence is TGCGCCAGCAGCTCTGGACAGGGCGTCTCTGGAAACACCATATATTTT.

This chain links TRBV29-1 with TRBJ1-1, with a possible D match to TRBD1 (6 bases). Germline CDR1 reads SQVTM; CDR2 reads ANQGSEA. This CDR3 has 12 amino acids. Trimming cost V 6 bases and J 9 bases, with 17 bases left between them. The DNA of the CDR3 is TGCAGCGTGGCCGGACAGACACTGAAAGCTTTCTTT. As protein: CSVAGQTLKAFF.

CDR3 nucleotide sequence: TGTGCCAGCAGTGAAACAGGGGGCAGAGGGAGAGCTTTCTTT. This encodes CASSETGGRGRAFF. The chain joins TRBV27 to TRBJ1-1; 9 bases map to TRBD1. After removal of 5 bases from V and 10 bases from J, the junction contained 11 bases not matched to a gene. Germline V gene data show CDR1 as MNHEY and CDR2 as SMNVEV (reference sequence). This CDR3 has 14 residues.

As concerns this clone: One end of the junction varies from germline; a read error may be responsible. Written as DNA, the CDR3 is TGTGCCAGCAACGTACAGGGGGCAAGCGGTGAAAAACTGTTTTTT. This gives the protein CASNVQGASGEKLFF. V gene TRBV9 combines with J gene TRBJ1-4, with 9 bases aligning to TRBD1. CDR1 SGDLS and CDR2 YYNGEE come from the germline V gene. The CDR3 sequence is 15 residues long.

The chain combines TRBV6-5 with TRBJ2-6; D is ambiguous. Germline CDR1 MNHEY, CDR2 SVGAGI. CDR3 size: 16 residues. Trimming left V 1 base short and J 1 base short, with 8 bases between. In DNA form, the CDR3 reads TGTGCCAGCAGTTACTGGGCACCTTCTGGGGCCAACGTCCTGACTTTC. Amino acids: CASSYWAPSGANVLTF.